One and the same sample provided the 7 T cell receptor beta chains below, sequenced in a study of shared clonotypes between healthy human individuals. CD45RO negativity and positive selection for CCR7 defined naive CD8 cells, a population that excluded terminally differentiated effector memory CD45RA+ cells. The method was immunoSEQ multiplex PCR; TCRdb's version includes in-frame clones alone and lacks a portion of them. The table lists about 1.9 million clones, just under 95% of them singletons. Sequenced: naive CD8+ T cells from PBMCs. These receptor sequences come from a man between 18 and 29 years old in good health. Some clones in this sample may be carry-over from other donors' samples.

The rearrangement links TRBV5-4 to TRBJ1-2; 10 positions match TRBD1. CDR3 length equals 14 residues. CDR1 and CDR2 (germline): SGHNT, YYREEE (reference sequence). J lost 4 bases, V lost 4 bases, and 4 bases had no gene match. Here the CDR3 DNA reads TGTGCCAGCAGCCAGGACAGGGGGAGCTATGGCTACACCTTC. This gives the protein CASSQDRGSYGYTF.

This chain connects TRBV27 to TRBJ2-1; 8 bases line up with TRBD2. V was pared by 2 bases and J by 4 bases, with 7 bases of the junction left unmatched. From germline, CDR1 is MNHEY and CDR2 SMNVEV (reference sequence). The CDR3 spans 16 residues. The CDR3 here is CASSLAGGLPYNEQFF. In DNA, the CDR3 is TGTGCCAGCAGTTTAGCGGGAGGCCTCCCTTACAATGAGCAGTTCTTC.

The CDR3 loop reads CASSLGGARTEAFF. The CDR3 nucleotides are TGTGCCAGCAGCTTAGGCGGGGCTCGGACTGAAGCTTTCTTT. The rearrangement uses TRBV9 and TRBJ1-1; possible D gene TRBD1, 5 bases. The V gene's germline CDR1 is SGDLS and CDR2 YYNGEE. Trimming left V 4 bases short and J 5 bases short, with 15 bases between. The CDR3 has 14 amino acids.

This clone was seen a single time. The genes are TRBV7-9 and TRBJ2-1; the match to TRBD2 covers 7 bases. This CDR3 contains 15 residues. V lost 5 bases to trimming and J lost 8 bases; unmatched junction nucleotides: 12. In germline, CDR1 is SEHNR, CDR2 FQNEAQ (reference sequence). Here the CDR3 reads CASSPNAAGEYEQFF. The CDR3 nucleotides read TGTGCCAGCAGCCCGAATGCGGCGGGAGAGTATGAGCAGTTCTTC.

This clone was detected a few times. The DNA for the CDR3 is TGTGCCAGCAGCGTAGCACTAGGAGATTTGAACACTGAAGCTTTCTTT. Translation: CASSVALGDLNTEAFF. The genes are TRBV9 and TRBJ1-1; no clear D. Germline CDR1 reads SGDLS; CDR2 reads YYNGEE. V was pared by 0 bases and J by 0 bases, with 12 bases between. This CDR3 is 16 amino acids long. The whole variable domain, filled in from reference TRBV9 and TRBJ1-1, reads DSGVTQTPKHLITATGQRVTLRCSPRSGDLSVYWYQQSLDQGLQFLIQYYNGEERAKGNILERFSAQQFPDLHSELNLSSLELGDSALYFCASSVALGDLNTEAFFGQGTRLTVV.

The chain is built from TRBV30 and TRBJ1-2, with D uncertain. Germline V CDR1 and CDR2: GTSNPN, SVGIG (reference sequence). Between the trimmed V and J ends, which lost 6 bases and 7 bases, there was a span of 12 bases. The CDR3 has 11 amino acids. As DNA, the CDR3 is TGTGCCTGTCCGATGGGCTCTGGCTACACCTTC. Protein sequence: CACPMGSGYTF.

CDR3 sequence reads: CASLETSGMSYEQYF. DNA for the CDR3: TGTGCCAGCCTTGAGACTAGCGGGATGTCCTACGAGCAGTACTTC. V and J are TRBV28 and TRBJ2-7; 11 bases map to TRBD2. This CDR3 region has 15 residues. The junction had 7 bases not matched to a gene; V was cut back by 8 bases and J by 1 base. Germline-derived CDR1 and CDR2 are MDHEN and SYDVKM.